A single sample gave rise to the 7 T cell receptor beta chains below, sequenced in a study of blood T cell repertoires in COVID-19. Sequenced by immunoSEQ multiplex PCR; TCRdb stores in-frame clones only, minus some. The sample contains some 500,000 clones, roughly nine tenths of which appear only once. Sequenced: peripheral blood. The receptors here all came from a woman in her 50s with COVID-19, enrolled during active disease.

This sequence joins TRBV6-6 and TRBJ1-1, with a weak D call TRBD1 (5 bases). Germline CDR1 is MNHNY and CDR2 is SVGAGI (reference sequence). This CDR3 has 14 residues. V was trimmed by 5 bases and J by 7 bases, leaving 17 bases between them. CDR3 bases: TGTGCCAGCAGTCTAGGATCGCAAAGGGGTGAAGCTTTCTTT. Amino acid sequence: CASSLGSQRGEAFF.

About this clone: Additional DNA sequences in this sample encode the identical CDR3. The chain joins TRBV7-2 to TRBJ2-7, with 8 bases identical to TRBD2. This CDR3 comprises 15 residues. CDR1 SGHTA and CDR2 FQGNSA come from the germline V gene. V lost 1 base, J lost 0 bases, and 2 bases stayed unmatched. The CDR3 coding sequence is TGTGCCAGCAGCTTAGTTGCGGGGGGCTCCTACGAGCAGTACTTC. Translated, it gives CASSLVAGGSYEQYF.

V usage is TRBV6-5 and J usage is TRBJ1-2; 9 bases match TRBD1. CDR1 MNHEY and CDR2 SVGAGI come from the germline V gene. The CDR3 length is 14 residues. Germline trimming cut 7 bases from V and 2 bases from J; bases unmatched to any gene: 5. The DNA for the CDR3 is TGTGCCAGCAAAAGGGACAGGGTGAACTATGGCTACACCTTC. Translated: CASKRDRVNYGYTF.

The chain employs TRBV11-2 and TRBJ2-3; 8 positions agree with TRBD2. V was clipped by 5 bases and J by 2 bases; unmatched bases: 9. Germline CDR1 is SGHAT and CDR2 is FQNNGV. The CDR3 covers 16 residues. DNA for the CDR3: TGTGCCAGCAGCAGGGGGATAGCGGGGATCACAGATACGCAGTATTTT. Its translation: CASSRGIAGITDTQYF.

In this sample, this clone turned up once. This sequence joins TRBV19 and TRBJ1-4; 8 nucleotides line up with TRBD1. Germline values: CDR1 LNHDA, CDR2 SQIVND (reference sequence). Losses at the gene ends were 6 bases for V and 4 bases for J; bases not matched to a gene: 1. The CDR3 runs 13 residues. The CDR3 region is CASRDRVNEKLFF. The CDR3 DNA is TGTGCCAGTAGGGACAGGGTTAATGAAAAACTGTTTTTT. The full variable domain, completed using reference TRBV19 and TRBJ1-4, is DGGITQSPKYLFRKEGQNVTLSCEQNLNHDAMYWYRQDPGQGLRLIYYSQIVNDFQKGDIAEGYSVSREKKESFPLTVTSAQKNPTAFYLCASRDRVNEKLFFGSGTQLSVL.

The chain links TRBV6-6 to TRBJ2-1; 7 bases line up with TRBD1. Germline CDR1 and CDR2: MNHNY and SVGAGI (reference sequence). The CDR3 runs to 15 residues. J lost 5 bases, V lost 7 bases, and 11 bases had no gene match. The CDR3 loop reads CASTDRVRGDNEQFF. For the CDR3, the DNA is TGTGCCAGCACCGACAGGGTCAGAGGAGACAATGAGCAGTTCTTC.

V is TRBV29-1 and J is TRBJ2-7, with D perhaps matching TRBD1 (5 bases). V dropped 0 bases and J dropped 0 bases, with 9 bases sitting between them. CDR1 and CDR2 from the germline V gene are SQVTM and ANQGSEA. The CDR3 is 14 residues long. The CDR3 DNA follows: TGCAGCGTTGAAGATCAGGGCGGCTCCTACGAGCAGTACTTC. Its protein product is CSVEDQGGSYEQYF.